Listed below are T cell receptor beta chains from one sample, sequenced in a study of CD8 T cells in ankylosing spondylitis. TCRdb redid the calling of the 5' RACE reads with MiXCR, one entry per CDR3 protein. The repertoire has around 490,000 distinct CDR3 sequences, 5.3% of them found once; the top ten carry around 3.5%. The sequenced sample was blood, either unsorted or a sorted T cell fraction (not recorded which). These receptors originate from a male donor with ankylosing spondylitis. Each CDR3 is given with its conserved first and last residue. A D gene is named only where the DNA matches it firmly. Size is stated as once, few, many, or a class for an expanded clone.

DNA	CDR3	V	J	size	D
TGTGCCAGCAATGGACAGGGGGCGGACACCGGGGAGCTGTTTTTT	CASNGQGADTGELFF	TRBV2	TRBJ2-2	once	TRBD1
TGCAGTGCTAGAGGGGGAGCGGGAGGGTTCACAGATACGCAGTATTTT	CSARGGAGGFTDTQYF	TRBV20-1	TRBJ2-3	many	TRBD2
TGTGCCAGCAGCGAAACAGGGGGCCAAGAGACCCAGTACTTC	CASSETGGQETQYF	TRBV7-2	TRBJ2-5	many	TRBD1
TGTGCCAGCAGCACCTGGAGGTTGCGAGGAAACACCATATATTTT	CASSTWRLRGNTIYF	TRBV5-6	TRBJ1-3	many	NA
TGTGCCAGCAGTTTAAGGCGGGGACTAGGTACGCAGTATTTT	CASSLRRGLGTQYF	TRBV12-3/TRBV12-4	TRBJ2-3	many	TRBD2
TGTGCCAGCAGCCCTCGACAGGGGTTGTACAATGAGCAGTTCTTC	CASSPRQGLYNEQFF	TRBV9	TRBJ2-1	many	TRBD1
TGTGCCATCAGTTCGACAGATACGCAGTATTTT	CAISSTDTQYF	TRBV10-3	TRBJ2-3	many	NA
TGTGCCAGCAGCTTGGCCGGTCAGCGAAGTTTCTCCTACGAGCAGTACTTC	CASSLAGQRSFSYEQYF	TRBV5-4	TRBJ2-7	many	NA
TGTGCCAGCAGCTTGGCAGGACAGTTAAATCAGCCCCAGCATTTT	CASSLAGQLNQPQHF	TRBV5-6	TRBJ1-5	many	NA
TGTGCCACCAGCACAGACATCCCGAGGTCCAATGCGGAAAAACTGTTTTTT	CATSTDIPRSNAEKLFF	TRBV15	TRBJ1-4	many	NA
TGTGCCAGCAGACGCGACATATACAATGAGCAGTTCTTC	CASRRDIYNEQFF	TRBV6-2/TRBV6-3	TRBJ2-1	many	NA
TGTGCCAGCCGCTTAAAGGGGGAATCGGGCAATCAGCCCCAGCATTTT	CASRLKGESGNQPQHF	TRBV6-2/TRBV6-3	TRBJ1-5	many	NA
TGCAGTGCTAGACCCGGCCCCGGGACTAGCGGGGGGACCTTACCTACCAATGAGCAGTTCTTC	CSARPGPGTSGGTLPTNEQFF	TRBV20-1	TRBJ2-1	few	TRBD2
TGCAGCGTTGGGGGGATCGACACTGAAGCTTTCTTT	CSVGGIDTEAFF	TRBV29-1	TRBJ1-1	many	NA
TGCGCCAGCAGCTTGAGGACTAGCGGAGGCGTTAATGAGCAGTTCTTC	CASSLRTSGGVNEQFF	TRBV5-1	TRBJ2-1	many	TRBD2
TGCAGTGCTGGGGGGGGGCAGGGGCCTAACTATGGCTACACCTTC	CSAGGGQGPNYGYTF	TRBV20-1	TRBJ1-2	many	NA
TGTGCCATCAGTGAAGGCCCTTCCTACGAGCAGTACTTC	CAISEGPSYEQYF	TRBV10-3	TRBJ2-7	many	NA
TGCGCCAGCAGCCTCGGACCGTTAAACTATGGCTACACCTTC	CASSLGPLNYGYTF	TRBV5-1	TRBJ1-2	many	NA
TGCAGCGTTGAGCGCCGCTTTGGAGAAAAACTGTTTTTT	CSVERRFGEKLFF	TRBV29-1	TRBJ1-4	many	NA
TGTGCCAGCAGCCTCAACGTTCCGACAGATACGCAGTATTTT	CASSLNVPTDTQYF	TRBV9	TRBJ2-3	many	NA
TGTGCCAGCAGCTTTGTGGGATACCAAGGGGAGACCCAGTACTTC	CASSFVGYQGETQYF	TRBV7-2	TRBJ2-5	many	NA
TGTGCCAGCAGATCTATTTGGGGGAACACCGGGGAGCTGTTTTTT	CASRSIWGNTGELFF	TRBV28	TRBJ2-2	many	NA
TGTGCCAGCAGTTACGACCACCGGACAGGGCGGGAACAGCCCCAGCATTTT	CASSYDHRTGREQPQHF	TRBV6-5	TRBJ1-5	many	TRBD1